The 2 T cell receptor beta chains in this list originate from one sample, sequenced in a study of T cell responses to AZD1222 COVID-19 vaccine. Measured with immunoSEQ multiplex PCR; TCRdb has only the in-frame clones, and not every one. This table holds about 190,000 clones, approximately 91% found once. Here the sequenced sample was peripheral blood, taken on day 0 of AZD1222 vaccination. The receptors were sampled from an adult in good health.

The CDR3 DNA reads as TGTGCCAGCAGGCAGGGACAGTACCAAGAGACCCAGTACTTC. Translating gives CASRQGQYQETQYF. This sequence joins TRBV6-5 and TRBJ2-5; the match to TRBD1 covers 7 bases. CDR3 length: 14 residues. The germline CDR1 and CDR2 sequences are MNHEY and SVGAGI. V lost 6 bases to trimming and J lost 0 bases; unmatched junction nucleotides: 4.

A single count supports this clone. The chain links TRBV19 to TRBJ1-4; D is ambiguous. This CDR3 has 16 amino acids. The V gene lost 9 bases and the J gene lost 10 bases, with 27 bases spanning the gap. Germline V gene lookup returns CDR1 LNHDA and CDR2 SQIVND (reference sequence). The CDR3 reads CASGSLGATFMGKLFF. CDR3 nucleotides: TGTGCCAGCGGTTCGTTGGGCGCAACTTTCATGGGAAAACTGTTTTTT.